The 17 T cell receptor beta chains in this list originate from one sample, sequenced in a study of blood T cell repertoires in COVID-19. The protocol was immunoSEQ multiplex PCR, while the TCRdb copy is restricted to in-frame clones and leaves out a portion. Among 110,000 or so clones listed, 85% were seen once. The sequenced sample consisted of peripheral blood. These receptors all stem from a man in his fifties with acute or convalescent COVID-19.

The chain employs TRBV19 and TRBJ2-7; TRBD1 is a possible D gene (6 bases). The CDR3 runs 14 residues. CDR1 and CDR2 (germline): LNHDA, SQIVND (reference sequence). The ends were cut back, 0 bases at V and 3 bases at J, with 9 bases in the middle. This CDR3 reads CASSIEPTGYEQYF. CDR3 sequence (DNA): TGTGCCAGTAGTATAGAACCGACAGGCTACGAGCAGTACTTC.

This chain links TRBV28 with TRBJ1-5; no definite D call. V was trimmed by 1 base and J by 8 bases, leaving 6 bases between them. Germline V gene data show CDR1 as MDHEN and CDR2 as SYDVKM. The CDR3 spans 12 residues. CDR3 protein: CASSLLREPQHF. The CDR3 DNA is TGTGCCAGCAGTTTATTGCGGGAGCCCCAGCATTTT.

This chain uses TRBV29-1 with TRBJ2-1, with 15 positions matching TRBD2. Trimming took 6 bases from V and 10 from J; bases not matched to a gene: 7. Germline CDR1 is SQVTM and CDR2 is ANQGSEA. This CDR3 contains 14 residues. DNA of the CDR3: TGCAGCGTCCGGACTAGCGGGAGGGCGGGGGAGCAGTTCTTC. Protein sequence: CSVRTSGRAGEQFF.

The sample holds one count of this clone. This rearrangement joins TRBV13 to TRBJ2-5, with TRBD1 matching 10 bases. Per the germline V gene, CDR1 is PRHDT and CDR2 is FYEKMQ (reference sequence). The CDR3 runs 16 residues. Trimming at V came to 5 bases and at J to 4 bases, leaving 10 bases not matched to a gene. The CDR3 region is CASSPTRTGGGETQYF. The CDR3 DNA reads as TGTGCCAGCAGCCCCACCCGGACAGGGGGAGGAGAGACCCAGTACTTC.

The chain combines TRBV7-8 with TRBJ2-1; 7 bases are shared with TRBD2. The CDR3 contains 15 residues. Unmatched junction bases numbered 10, after V lost 3 bases and J lost 8 bases. Germline CDR1 reads SGHVS; CDR2 reads FQNEAQ. This CDR3 reads CASSFYSAGVYEQFF. The CDR3 nucleotides read TGTGCCAGCAGCTTTTACAGTGCGGGGGTGTATGAGCAGTTCTTC.

The chain joins TRBV7-8 to TRBJ1-4, with D unresolved. The CDR3 loop spans 14 amino acids. Deletions cut 4 bases from V and 3 bases from J, with 9 bases between. Germline CDR1 is SGHVS and CDR2 is FQNEAQ. CDR3 nucleotide sequence: TGTGCCAGCAGCTCCCGAGTAGCTAATGAAAAACTGTTTTTT. It codes for CASSSRVANEKLFF.

In this sample, this clone turned up a few times. V gene TRBV7-2 combines with J gene TRBJ1-5; D may be TRBD1 (6 bases). The CDR3 spans 14 residues. V was cut by 3 bases and J by 10 bases, with 16 bases left in between. Germline CDR1 is SGHTA and CDR2 is FQGNSA. CDR3 region: CASSFRQDSEPQHF. The CDR3 DNA is TGTGCCAGCAGCTTCAGACAGGACTCCGAACCCCAGCATTTT.

This chain uses TRBV4-1 with TRBJ1-4; a weak D match, TRBD1 (5 bases). CDR1 MGHRA and CDR2 YSYEKL come from the germline V gene. The CDR3 has 16 residues. V was clipped by 1 base and J by 7 bases, with 16 bases between them. CDR3 coding DNA: TGCGCCAGCAGCCAAGTTGCAGGGATAGTAAGTGAAAAACTGTTTTTT. This gives the protein CASSQVAGIVSEKLFF.

This chain uses TRBV10-3 with TRBJ1-5; D gene uncertain. Between the trimmed V and J ends, which lost 3 bases and 4 bases, there was a span of 16 bases. Germline V gene sequence: CDR1 ENHRY, CDR2 SYGVKD. The CDR3 runs 16 residues. The CDR3 loop reads CAISERNVGENQPQHF. The CDR3 nucleotides read TGTGCCATCAGTGAAAGGAACGTTGGAGAGAATCAGCCCCAGCATTTT.

The rearrangement links TRBV10-3 to TRBJ2-2; 10 nucleotides align to TRBD1. CDR3 length equals 14 residues. Germline V CDR1 and CDR2: ENHRY, SYGVKD. Trimming at V came to 7 bases and at J to 4 bases, leaving 3 bases not matched to a gene. The CDR3 coding sequence is TGTGCCATCAAAGGACAGGGGGTCACCGGGGAGCTGTTTTTT. Its translation: CAIKGQGVTGELFF.

This chain connects TRBV11-1 to TRBJ2-7; no definite D call. The V gene's germline CDR1 is SGHAT and CDR2 FQDESV (reference sequence). Deletions cut 2 bases from V and 1 base from J, with 9 bases between. The CDR3 contains 14 residues. The CDR3 protein is CASSLIVGSYEQYF. Here the CDR3 DNA reads TGTGCCAGCAGCTTAATAGTCGGTTCCTACGAGCAGTACTTC. Full variable domain (rest looked up from reference TRBV11-1 and TRBJ2-7): EAEVAQSPRYKITEKSQAVAFWCDPISGHATLYWYRQILGQGPELLVQFQDESVVDDSQLPKDRFSAERLKGVDSTLKIQPAELGDSAMYLCASSLIVGSYEQYFGPGTRLTVT.

V usage is TRBV5-1 and J usage is TRBJ2-3, with 13 bases aligning to TRBD2. Trimming at V came to 0 bases and at J to 10 bases, leaving 5 bases not matched to a gene. The germline gives CDR1 SGHRS, CDR2 YFSETQ. This CDR3 contains 15 residues. Written as DNA, the CDR3 is TGCGCCAGCAGCTTGGATACTAGCGGGGGGGCCTCGCAGTATTTT. This sequence encodes CASSLDTSGGASQYF.

V usage is TRBV27 and J usage is TRBJ1-6; 9 bases map to TRBD1. Germline V lookup: CDR1 MNHEY, CDR2 SMNVEV (reference sequence). The CDR3 has 17 amino acids. Trimming took 5 bases from V and 9 from J; bases not matched to a gene: 14. The CDR3 DNA reads TGTGCCAGCAGTATCTCGATTCCGGGACAGGGTTTTTCACCCCTCCACTTT. Its translation is CASSISIPGQGFSPLHF.

This clone was counted only a few times. The V and J genes are TRBV29-1 and TRBJ2-1; D call uncertain. V shed 4 bases and J shed 5 bases, with 6 bases lying between them. CDR3 length: 11 residues. Germline V gives CDR1 SQVTM, CDR2 ANQGSEA. CDR3 residues: CSVGRNNEQFF. In DNA form, the CDR3 reads TGCAGCGTTGGGCGGAACAATGAGCAGTTCTTC.

The chain links TRBV11-2 to TRBJ2-3; D not resolved. Germline V gene data show CDR1 as SGHAT and CDR2 as FQNNGV. V lost 2 bases and J lost 6, with 3 bases in between. This CDR3 comprises 11 residues. The CDR3 protein is CASSLPDTQYF. The CDR3 region has the DNA TGTGCCAGCAGCTTACCGGATACGCAGTATTTT.

The genes are TRBV29-1 and TRBJ1-2; D perhaps matches TRBD1 (6 bases). The V end lost 3 bases, the J end lost 8 bases, and 10 bases lay between the germline ends. This CDR3 is built from 11 residues. Germline assignment: CDR1 SQVTM and CDR2 ANQGSEA. The CDR3 DNA sequence: TGCAGCGTTGATTCAGGGGACGGCTACACCTTC. This sequence encodes CSVDSGDGYTF.

The chain couples TRBV6-2 or TRBV6-3 to TRBJ1-4; D not resolved. The CDR3 consists of 15 residues. V was trimmed by 0 bases and J by 0 bases, leaving 5 bases between them. Looked up from germline, CDR1 is MNHEY and CDR2 is SVGEGT. The CDR3 sequence is CASSYSAATNEKLFF. The CDR3 DNA sequence: TGTGCCAGCAGTTACTCGGCAGCAACTAATGAAAAACTGTTTTTT.